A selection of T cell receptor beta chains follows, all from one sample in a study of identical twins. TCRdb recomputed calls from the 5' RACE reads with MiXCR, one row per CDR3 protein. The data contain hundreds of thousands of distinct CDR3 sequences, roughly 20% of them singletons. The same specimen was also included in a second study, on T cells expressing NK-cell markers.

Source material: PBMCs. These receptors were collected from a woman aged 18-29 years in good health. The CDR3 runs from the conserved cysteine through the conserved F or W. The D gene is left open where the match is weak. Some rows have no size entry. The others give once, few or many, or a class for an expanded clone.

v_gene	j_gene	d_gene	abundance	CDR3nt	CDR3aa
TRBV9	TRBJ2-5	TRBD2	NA	TGTGCCAGCAGCGTAGCGGGCGGGGGTTGGGGGACCCAGTACTTC	CASSVAGGGWGTQYF
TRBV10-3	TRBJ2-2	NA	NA	TGTGCCATCAGTCATTCCACCGGGGAGCTGTTTTTT	CAISHSTGELFF
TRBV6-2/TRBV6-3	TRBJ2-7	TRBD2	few	TGTGCCAGCAGTTTGCGGGAGCAATACGAGCAGTACTTC	CASSLREQYEQYF
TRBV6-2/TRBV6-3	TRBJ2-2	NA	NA	TGTGCCAGCAGTTACTCTACAGGGAAGACCGGGGAGCTGTTTTTT	CASSYSTGKTGELFF
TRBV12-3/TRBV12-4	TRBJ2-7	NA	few	TGTGCCAGCAGTTTTGACACCTACGAGCAGTACTTC	CASSFDTYEQYF
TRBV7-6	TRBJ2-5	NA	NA	TGTGCCAGCAGCTGGGTGGTAGGGGAAGGGACCCAGTACTTC	CASSWVVGEGTQYF
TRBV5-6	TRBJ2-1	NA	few	TGTGCCAGCAGCCCCGGGACGGTGACGAATGAGCAGTTCTTC	CASSPGTVTNEQFF
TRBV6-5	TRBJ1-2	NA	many	TGTGCCAGCAGCGTGGCCGGGGGCGGCTACACCTTC	CASSVAGGGYTF
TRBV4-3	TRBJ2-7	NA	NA	TGCGCCAGCAGCCAAGTAGGCCTTATTGGCGAGCAGTACTTC	CASSQVGLIGEQYF
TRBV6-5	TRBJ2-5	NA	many	TGTGCCAGCAGTTACTCCCTGTCGGGGGAAGAGACCCAGTACTTC	CASSYSLSGEETQYF
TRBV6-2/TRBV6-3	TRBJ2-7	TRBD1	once	TGTGCCAGCAGAAGATCGGGACAGGACTTCTACGAGCAGTACTTC	CASRRSGQDFYEQYF
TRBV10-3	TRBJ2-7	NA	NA	TGTGCCATCCTGACAGAGACCTACGAGCAGTACTTC	CAILTETYEQYF
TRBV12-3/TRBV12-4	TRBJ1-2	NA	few	TGTGCCAGCAGTTTTCGGGTAGATAACTATGGCTACACCTTC	CASSFRVDNYGYTF
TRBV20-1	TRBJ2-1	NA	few	TGCAGTGCTTCCACCGGGGCCTCCTACAATGAGCAGTTCTTC	CSASTGASYNEQFF
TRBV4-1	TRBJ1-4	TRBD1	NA	TGCGCCAGCAGCCAAGTCGTGTCAGGGGGTGAAAAACTGTTTTTT	CASSQVVSGGEKLFF
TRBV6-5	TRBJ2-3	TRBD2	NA	TGTGCCAGCAGTTACGCGGGAGGGCCCACAGATACGCAGTATTTT	CASSYAGGPTDTQYF
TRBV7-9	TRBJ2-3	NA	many	TGTGCCAGCGGGAGTACAGATACGCAGTATTTT	CASGSTDTQYF
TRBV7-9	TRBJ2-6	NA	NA	TGTGCCAGCAGCTCCCCCGGAGGGGCCAACGTCCTGACTTTC	CASSSPGGANVLTF
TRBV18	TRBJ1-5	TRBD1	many	TGTGCCAGCTCACCGGACAGGAATCAGCCCCAGCATTTT	CASSPDRNQPQHF
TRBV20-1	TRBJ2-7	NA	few	TGCAGTGCCCGCCGGGGGCCGCTTGATTCCTACGAGCAGTACTTC	CSARRGPLDSYEQYF
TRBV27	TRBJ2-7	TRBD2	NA	TGTGCCAGCAGGGGAAGAGCGGGAGGGACGACCTACGAGCAGTACTTC	CASRGRAGGTTYEQYF
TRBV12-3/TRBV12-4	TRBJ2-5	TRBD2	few	TGTGCCAGCAAGAGCGGGGGAAAGACCCAGTACTTC	CASKSGGKTQYF
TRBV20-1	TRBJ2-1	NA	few	TGCAGTGCTAGAGCTCTCTATCTAGGGGACAATGAGCAGTTCTTC	CSARALYLGDNEQFF
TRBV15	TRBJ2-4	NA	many	TGTGCCACCAGCAGAGGCATGGGGACCAAAAACATTCAGTACTTC	CATSRGMGTKNIQYF
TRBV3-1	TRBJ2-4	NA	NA	TGTGCCAGCAGCCAGGGGGCCAGCGGGGCTTACATTCAGTACTTC	CASSQGASGAYIQYF
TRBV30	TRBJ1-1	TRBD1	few	TGTGCCTGGGACAGGGACACTGAAGCTTTCTTT	CAWDRDTEAFF
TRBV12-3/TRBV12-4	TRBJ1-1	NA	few	TGTGCCAGCAGTTTGGGTTTCTTT	CASSLGFF
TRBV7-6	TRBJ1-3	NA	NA	TGTGCCAGCAGCTTTGGGGGCGCAGCTGGAAACACCATATATTTT	CASSFGGAAGNTIYF
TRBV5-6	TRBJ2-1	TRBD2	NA	TGTGCCAGCAGCGCAAGCGGGGGGTCTGTTTATGTTACTGAGCAGTTCTTC	CASSASGGSVYVTEQFF
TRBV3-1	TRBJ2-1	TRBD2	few	TGTGCCAGCAGCCTCCGACTAGCGCGGCCCAATGAGCAGTTCTTC	CASSLRLARPNEQFF
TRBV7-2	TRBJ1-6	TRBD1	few	TGTGCCAGCAGCTTAGCGGGGACAGATAATTCACCCCTCCACTTT	CASSLAGTDNSPLHF
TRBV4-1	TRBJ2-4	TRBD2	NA	TGCGCCAGCAGCCAAGGAGCGGGAGGGGTCAAAAACATTCAGTACTTC	CASSQGAGGVKNIQYF
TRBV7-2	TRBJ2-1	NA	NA	TGTGCCAGCAGACGGCGACCGAGAACTGAGCAGTTCTTC	CASRRRPRTEQFF
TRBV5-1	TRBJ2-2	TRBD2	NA	TGCGCCAGCAGCTTGGCTAGCGGGAGAACCGGGGAGCTGTTTTTT	CASSLASGRTGELFF
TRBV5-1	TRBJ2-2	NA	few	TGCGCCAGCAGCTTGAGGGTCCAGGGAGACACCGGGGAGCTGTTTTTT	CASSLRVQGDTGELFF
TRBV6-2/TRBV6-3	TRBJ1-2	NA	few	TGTGCCTCGGGGATAAATGGCTACACCTTC	CASGINGYTF
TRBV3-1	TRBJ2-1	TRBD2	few	TGTGCCAGCAGCCAAGATGGCGGGACTAGAGGGTATGAGCAGTTCTTC	CASSQDGGTRGYEQFF
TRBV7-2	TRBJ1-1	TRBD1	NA	TGTGCCAGCAGCTTAGGATCGGGGACAGGGGTTGCTGAAGCTTTCTTT	CASSLGSGTGVAEAFF
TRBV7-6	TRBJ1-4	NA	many	TGTGCCAGCAGCTTAGTCGATGAAAAACTGTTTTTT	CASSLVDEKLFF
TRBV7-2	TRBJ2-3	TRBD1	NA	TGTGCCAGCAGTTACGGACAGGTGCCAGATACGCAGTATTTT	CASSYGQVPDTQYF
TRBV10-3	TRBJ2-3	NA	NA	TGTGCCATCAGTGAGTCGTTAGGAAGGGCGGCAGATACGCAGTATTTT	CAISESLGRAADTQYF
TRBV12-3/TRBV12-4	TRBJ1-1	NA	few	TGTGCCAGTAAAGTCTCAGGGATTGAAGCTTTCTTT	CASKVSGIEAFF
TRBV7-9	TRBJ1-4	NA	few	TGTGCCAGCAGCTTTGTAGGGATTCACGGAGCTAATGAAAAACTGTTTTTT	CASSFVGIHGANEKLFF
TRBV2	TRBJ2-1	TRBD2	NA	TGTGCCAGCAGGGAGCGGGGGGGCGCCTACAATGAGCAGTTCTTC	CASRERGGAYNEQFF
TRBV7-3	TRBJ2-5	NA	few	TGTGCCAGCAGCTCGTCCTTAGGGGAGACCCAGTACTTC	CASSSSLGETQYF
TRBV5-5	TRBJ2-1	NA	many	TGTGCCAGCAGCTTGGGCCTGGGGAATGAGCAGTTCTTC	CASSLGLGNEQFF
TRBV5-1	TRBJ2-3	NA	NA	TGCGCCAGCAGCCGAGGGGCATCGAGCACAGATACGCAGTATTTT	CASSRGASSTDTQYF
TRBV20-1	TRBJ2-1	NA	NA	TGCAGTGCTGGTTGGGGGAGTGGCAATGAGCAGTTCTTC	CSAGWGSGNEQFF
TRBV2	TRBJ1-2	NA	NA	TGTGCCAGGACACAGGGAGGAATTGGCTATGGCTACACCTTC	CARTQGGIGYGYTF
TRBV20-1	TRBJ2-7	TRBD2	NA	TGCAGTGCTCCCCACCCAGCGGGAACCTACGAGCAGTACTTC	CSAPHPAGTYEQYF
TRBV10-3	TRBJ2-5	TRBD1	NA	TGTGCCATCAGCTCAGGGGGCCAAGAGACCCAGTACTTC	CAISSGGQETQYF
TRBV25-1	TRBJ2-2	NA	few	TGTGCCAGCTCAAAATCCACCGGGGAGCTGTTTTTT	CASSKSTGELFF
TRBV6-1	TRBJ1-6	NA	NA	TGTGCCAGCAAACCTCGAATAGGTGATTCACCCCTCCACTTT	CASKPRIGDSPLHF